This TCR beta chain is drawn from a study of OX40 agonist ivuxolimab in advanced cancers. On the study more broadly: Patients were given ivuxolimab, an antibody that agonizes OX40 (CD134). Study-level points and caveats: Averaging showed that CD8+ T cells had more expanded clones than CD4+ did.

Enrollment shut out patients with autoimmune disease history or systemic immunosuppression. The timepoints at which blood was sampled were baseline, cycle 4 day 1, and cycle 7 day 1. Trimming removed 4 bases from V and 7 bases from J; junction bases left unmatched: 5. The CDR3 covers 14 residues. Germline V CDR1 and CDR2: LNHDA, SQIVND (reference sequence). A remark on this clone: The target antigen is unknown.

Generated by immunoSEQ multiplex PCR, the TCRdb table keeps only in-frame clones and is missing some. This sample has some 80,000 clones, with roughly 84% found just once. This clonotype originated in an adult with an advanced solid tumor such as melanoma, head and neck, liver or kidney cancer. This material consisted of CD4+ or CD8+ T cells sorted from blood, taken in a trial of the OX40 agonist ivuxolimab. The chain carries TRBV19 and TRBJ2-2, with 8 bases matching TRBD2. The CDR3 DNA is TGTGCCAGTAGTACGGGACTAGGGGGCGGGGAGCTGTTTTTT. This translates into CASSTGLGGGELFF.